These 10 T cell receptor beta chains share one sample of origin, sequenced in a study of Ad26.COV2.S vaccination and SARS-CoV-2 variants. The method was immunoSEQ multiplex PCR; TCRdb's version includes in-frame clones alone and lacks a portion of them. The sample records about 350,000 clones, 92% being singletons. The source was peripheral blood, collected after recovery from COVID-19. The receptors derive from a human donor who had recovered from COVID-19.

This rearrangement joins TRBV29-1 to TRBJ1-2; D call uncertain. V was shortened by 4 bases and J by 3 bases, with 12 bases between the two germline ends. The CDR3 has 13 residues. Germline lookup yields CDR1 SQVTM and CDR2 ANQGSEA. In nucleotides, the CDR3 is TGCAGCGTTGCCTCGGCAGGCTACTATGGCTACACCTTC. Translating gives CSVASAGYYGYTF.

This chain joins TRBV7-7 and TRBJ2-5; no clear D gene. Per germline, CDR1 SSHAT and CDR2 FNYEAQ (reference sequence). The ends were cut back, 1 base at V and 2 bases at J, with 11 bases in the middle. The CDR3 length is 15 residues. This CDR3 reads CASSLDQSRQETQYF. In DNA form, the CDR3 reads TGTGCCAGCAGCTTAGACCAATCCAGGCAAGAGACCCAGTACTTC.

This chain joins TRBV15 and TRBJ2-6; 8 bases are shared with TRBD1. Unmatched junction bases numbered 4, after V lost 1 base and J lost 2 bases. This CDR3 region has 17 residues. Germline CDR1 LNHNV, CDR2 YYDKDF (reference sequence). CDR3 nucleotide sequence: TGTGCCACCAGCAGAGGACAGGGGAACCCTGGGGCCAACGTCCTGACTTTC. Residues: CATSRGQGNPGANVLTF.

This chain links TRBV29-1 with TRBJ1-4; 8 nucleotides line up with TRBD1. The trim removed 6 bases at V and 4 bases at J, leaving 4 bases unmatched. The CDR3 sequence is 13 residues long. Germline V CDR1 and CDR2: SQVTM, ANQGSEA. The CDR3 reads CSVGTGLNEKLFF. Here the CDR3 DNA reads TGCAGCGTGGGGACAGGCCTTAATGAAAAACTGTTTTTT. Full variable domain (rest looked up from reference TRBV29-1 and TRBJ1-4): SAVISQKPSRDICQRGTSLTIQCQVDSQVTMMFWYRQQPGQSLTLIATANQGSEATYESGFVIDKFPISRPNLTFSTLTVSNMSPEDSSIYLCSVGTGLNEKLFFGSGTQLSVL.

The chain joins TRBV9 to TRBJ2-7, with D maybe TRBD1 (5 bases). The CDR3 is 14 amino acids. Germline V CDR1 and CDR2: SGDLS, YYNGEE. The ends were cut back, 0 bases at V and 1 base at J, with 8 bases in the middle. In nucleotides, the CDR3 is TGTGCCAGCAGCGTAGTACAGGTATCCTACGAGCAGTACTTC. This translates into CASSVVQVSYEQYF.

This chain joins TRBV9 and TRBJ2-5, with D maybe TRBD2 (6 bases). The V and J ends lost 0 bases and 7 bases respectively, with 16 bases between them. This CDR3 spans 15 amino acids. The germline gives CDR1 SGDLS, CDR2 YYNGEE. The CDR3 reads CASSVAGGTEGTQYF. Written as DNA, the CDR3 is TGTGCCAGCAGCGTAGCTGGGGGGACGGAGGGGACCCAGTACTTC.

The CDR3 DNA reads TGTGCCAGCAGTTTAGTGGCAGGGACGGATTCACCCCTCCACTTT. Protein sequence: CASSLVAGTDSPLHF. The gene calls are TRBV28 and TRBJ1-6, with D perhaps matching TRBD1 (5 bases). CDR3 length: 15 amino acids. Trimming took 2 bases from V and 8 from J, leaving 13 bases between them. Germline V CDR1 and CDR2: MDHEN, SYDVKM.

The V call is TRBV19, the J call TRBJ1-3; D is possibly TRBD1 (5 bases). Germline CDR1 is LNHDA and CDR2 is SQIVND (reference sequence). This CDR3 contains 13 residues. The germline V and J ends were trimmed by 8 bases and 4 bases, with 12 bases remaining between them. CDR3 in DNA: TGTGCCAGTTCCGAGGGGCGAGGAAACACCATATATTTT. It specifies CASSEGRGNTIYF.

J is TRBJ2-3 and V is TRBV10-1; no clear D gene. CDR1 and CDR2 from the germline V gene are WNHNN and SYGVQD (reference sequence). V lost 0 bases and J 2 bases, leaving 9 bases between the germline ends. The CDR3 is made up of 15 amino acids. The CDR3 protein is CASSESGPNTDTQYF. For the CDR3, the DNA is TGCGCCAGCAGTGAGTCGGGCCCTAACACAGATACGCAGTATTTT.

This chain connects TRBV6-7 to TRBJ2-5, with D possibly TRBD2 on 5 matching bases. TRBV6-7 is designated an ORF whose function remains uncertain. Trimming left V 5 bases short and J 4 bases short, with 20 bases between. This CDR3 has 16 amino acids. CDR3 coding DNA: TGTGCCAGCAGTGGGAAGAGGGTTGGTAGTTCAGAGACCCAGTACTTC. Translation gives CASSGKRVGSSETQYF.